This TCR beta chain was obtained from a study of T-cell memory formation after mild COVID-19. Study information: TCR clusters were mostly donor specific.

Notes on the study in general: Clones contracting across day 15 to 85 had a balanced CD4/CD8 profile; later expanding clones leaned CD4+.

This CDR3 comprises 16 residues. Unmatched junction bases numbered 7, after V lost 5 bases and J lost 4 bases. Per the germline V gene, CDR1 is SGHTA and CDR2 is FQGNSA. The sample holds a few counts of this clonotype. Its specificity is unknown. TCRdb itself ran the 5' RACE reads through MiXCR, one entry per CDR3 protein. The sample shows roughly 320,000 distinct CDR3 sequences, around 27% of them seen only once. This rearrangement joins TRBV7-2 to TRBJ2-3, with TRBD2 matching 12 bases. The TCR sequence derives from an adult woman who had mild COVID-19 (a few samples of this study predate the infection). Cell type and time point are not known. Sequenced input: PBMCs or a T cell subset sorted from them (not recorded which). The CDR3 protein is CASSPPGLAGADTQYF. CDR3 DNA: TGTGCCAGCAGCCCCCCGGGACTAGCGGGCGCAGATACGCAGTATTTT.